These 11 T cell receptor beta chains originate from one sample sequenced in a study of T cell repertoires in cytomegalovirus infection (dated by TCRdb to between 2017 and 2020). Reads for this sample came from an Illumina HiSeq 1500. TCRdb trimmed public reads at Q25 via fastp, called clones via MiXCR and kept in-frame beta chains. Records with the same CDR3 protein are collapsed into one entry carrying the most frequent genes and DNA. In all, the sample holds about 400,000 distinct CDR3 sequences, and around a sixth of those were seen once. The ten top clones hold around 9.3% of the sample. Sequencing used PBMCs. Every receptor here comes from a human donor in good health (CMV status not recorded). Some clones in this sample may be carry-over from other donors' samples.

This clonotype was seen a few times. This sequence joins TRBV29-1 and TRBJ2-3; D remains ambiguous. This CDR3 comprises 12 residues. CDR1 is SQVTM and CDR2 is ANQGSEA in the germline V gene. V shed 7 bases and J shed 2 bases, with 10 bases lying between them. Here the CDR3 DNA reads TGCAGCGGATTGGGCTCCACAGATACGCAGTATTTT. It specifies CSGLGSTDTQYF.

The table lists this clonotype with many counts. The rearrangement uses TRBV7-2 and TRBJ2-1; D might be TRBD2 (5 bases). This CDR3 is built from 15 residues. The germline CDR1 and CDR2 sequences are SGHTA and FQGNSA. V was clipped by 1 base and J by 6 bases, with 13 bases between them. The DNA of the CDR3 is TGTGCCAGCAGCTTAGTCGGTACTAGAATCAATGAGCAGTTCTTC. It is translated as CASSLVGTRINEQFF.

V usage is TRBV7-9 and J usage is TRBJ2-5, with TRBD2 matching 9 bases. The junction had 5 bases not matched to a gene; V was cut back by 4 bases and J by 5 bases. The CDR3 spans 14 residues. Germline V gene sequence: CDR1 SEHNR, CDR2 FQNEAQ (reference sequence). CDR3 nucleotides: TGTGCCAGCAGCTCCGTAGCGGGAGACGAGACCCAGTACTTC. Translating it yields CASSSVAGDETQYF.

This clonotype was seen at least ten times. CDR3 loop: CASSYRTGLQETQYF. CDR3 DNA: TGTGCCAGCAGTTACCGAACCGGTCTGCAAGAGACCCAGTACTTC. V and J are TRBV6-6 and TRBJ2-5; D is unresolved. The V and J ends lost 2 bases and 2 bases respectively, with 12 bases between them. Per germline, CDR1 MNHNY and CDR2 SVGAGI (reference sequence). This CDR3 comprises 15 residues.

This clonotype was detected many times. J is TRBJ1-5 and V is TRBV19; D not certain. The CDR3 extends over 15 amino acids. V shed 1 base and J shed 0 bases, with 7 bases lying between them. Germline values: CDR1 LNHDA, CDR2 SQIVND (reference sequence). The CDR3 DNA follows: TGTGCCAGTAGTATAGGCTGGGCTAGCAATCAGCCCCAGCATTTT. Translated: CASSIGWASNQPQHF.

This clonotype occurred a few times. The chain uses TRBV2 and TRBJ2-1, with 15 bases matching TRBD2. V lost 6 bases to trimming and J lost 1 base; unmatched junction nucleotides: 4. The germline gives CDR1 SNHLY, CDR2 FYNNEI. The CDR3 totals 17 residues. The CDR3 DNA follows: TGTGCCAGCAGCCACGGACTAGCGGGGGGGTCCTACAATGAGCAGTTCTTC. It specifies CASSHGLAGGSYNEQFF.

The chain links TRBV10-3 to TRBJ1-5; TRBD1 matches at 7 bases. Germline V lookup: CDR1 ENHRY, CDR2 SYGVKD. The CDR3 loop spans 13 amino acids. V shed 9 bases and J 5 bases; nucleotides not matched to a gene: 7. DNA for the CDR3: TGTGCCATTCGACAGGGTGGGGATCAGCCCCAGCATTTT. Its protein product is CAIRQGGDQPQHF.

This clonotype was observed at least ten times. CDR3 sequence reads: CASSSQGTRDSPLHF. The CDR3 nucleotides read TGTGCCAGCAGCTCACAGGGTACTCGGGATTCACCCCTCCACTTT. This chain connects TRBV7-2 to TRBJ1-6; tentative D call: TRBD1 (6 bases). Germline CDR1 SGHTA, CDR2 FQGNSA. The CDR3 covers 15 residues. Trimming pared 4 bases from V and 8 bases from J, leaving 15 bases between.

In its sample, this clonotype was seen a few times. The chain employs TRBV18 and TRBJ2-1, with no clear D. The CDR3 length is 16 residues. V was pared by 2 bases and J by 7 bases, with 18 bases between. Germline V gene lookup returns CDR1 KGHSH and CDR2 LQKENI. CDR3 residues: CASSPVAAAPGNEQFF. As DNA, the CDR3 is TGTGCCAGCTCACCAGTTGCCGCGGCACCTGGGAATGAGCAGTTCTTC.

The chain joins TRBV6-1 to TRBJ1-1; no definite D call. Trimming took 0 bases from V and 3 from J, leaving 8 bases between them. Per germline, CDR1 MNHNS and CDR2 SASEGT. The CDR3 spans 14 residues. The CDR3 spells CASSEAYGYTEAFF. The CDR3 coding sequence is TGTGCCAGCAGTGAAGCCTACGGGTACACTGAAGCTTTCTTT.

The J gene is TRBJ1-3, the V gene TRBV2, with TRBD1 matching over 8 bases. The CDR3 consists of 17 residues. The germline V gene encodes CDR1 SNHLY and CDR2 FYNNEI. V lost 8 bases to trimming and J lost 1 base; unmatched junction nucleotides: 13. CDR3 sequence (DNA): TGTGCCAGCGATTTACTGACAGGGGTTAGATCTGGAAACACCATATATTTT. Amino acid sequence: CASDLLTGVRSGNTIYF.